Following are 6 T cell receptor beta chains from one sample sequenced in a study of blood T cell repertoires in COVID-19. Assay used: immunoSEQ multiplex PCR; TCRdb lists only in-frame clones, some missing. The sample holds tens of thousands of clones, about 74% seen once. The source material was peripheral blood. The source is a man in his 70s with COVID-19, enrolled during active disease.

The J gene is TRBJ2-1, the V gene TRBV27, with 10 bases fitting TRBD1. The V segment lost 4 bases and the J segment 5 bases; nucleotides outside the gene matches: 5. CDR1 is MNHEY, CDR2 SMNVEV, per germline (reference sequence). The CDR3 covers 15 residues. The CDR3 DNA reads as TGTGCCAGCAGTTCGCGACAGGGGGCGGACAATGAGCAGTTCTTC. As protein: CASSSRQGADNEQFF.

This clone occurred once. The chain joins TRBV15 to TRBJ1-3; TRBD1 might be the D (5 bases). The germline CDR1 and CDR2 sequences are LNHNV and YYDKDF (reference sequence). Trimming took off 1 base at V and 4 bases at J, with 8 bases between the two ends. The CDR3 runs to 14 residues. This CDR3 is CATSRGGPGNTIYF. The DNA for the CDR3 is TGTGCCACCAGCAGAGGGGGCCCCGGAAACACCATATATTTT.

The chain links TRBV5-6 to TRBJ2-5; D is unclear. The CDR3 totals 13 residues. Trimming took 1 base from V and 1 from J, leaving 5 bases between them. The germline V gene has CDR1 SGHDT and CDR2 YYEEEE. The CDR3 region has the DNA TGTGCCAGCAGCTTGCGGTTCCAAGAGACCCAGTACTTC. Its translation: CASSLRFQETQYF. The variable domain in full, completed from reference TRBV5-6 and TRBJ2-5, reads DAGVTQSPTHLIKTRGQQVTLRCSPKSGHDTVSWYQQALGQGPQFIFQYYEEEERQRGNFPDRFSGHQFPNYSSELNVNALLLGDSALYLCASSLRFQETQYFGPGTRLLVL.

This chain connects TRBV12-3 or TRBV12-4 to TRBJ1-1; no firm D call. This CDR3 is 13 amino acids long. V dropped 4 bases and J dropped 0 bases, with 6 bases sitting between them. CDR3 bases: TGTGCCAGCAGTTACGGGATGAACACTGAAGCTTTCTTT. Translating gives CASSYGMNTEAFF.

The gene calls are TRBV9 and TRBJ1-2, with 7 bases aligning to TRBD1. The junction had 6 bases not matched to a gene; V was cut back by 4 bases and J by 0 bases. Looked up from germline, CDR1 is SGDLS and CDR2 is YYNGEE. The CDR3 is 15 amino acids. The CDR3 reads CASSRGTDPNYGYTF. The DNA for the CDR3 is TGTGCCAGCAGCCGAGGGACAGACCCTAACTATGGCTACACCTTC.

The genes are TRBV7-9 and TRBJ1-2; 7 nucleotides agree with TRBD1. Germline loops: CDR1 SEHNR, CDR2 FQNEAQ (reference sequence). V lost 5 bases to trimming and J lost 4 bases; unmatched junction nucleotides: 13. This CDR3 region has 16 residues. CDR3 nucleotides: TGTGCCAGCAGCAGAGGCACGACAGGGCGACCCTATGGCTACACCTTC. Translation: CASSRGTTGRPYGYTF.